The present TCR beta chain was sequenced within a study of Ad26.COV2.S vaccination and SARS-CoV-2 variants (dated by TCRdb to about 2021). Background for the entire study: Vaccine-arm donors came from COV1001, a multicentre, randomized, double-blind, placebo-controlled phase I-IIa trial of Ad26.COV2.S in healthy adults. Dosing of Ad26.COV2.S was intramuscular, at either 5x10^10 or 1x10^11 viral particles, delivered as one shot or as two shots spaced 56 days apart. Sequencing of the TCRbeta repertoire served to evaluate the specificity and breadth of SARS-CoV-2-reactive T cell receptors following Ad26.COV2.S vaccination. The TCR-sequenced set comprised approximately 32 samples: approximately 20 Ad26.COV2.S vaccine recipients, 5 placebo recipients and 8 SARS-CoV-2 convalescent individuals. Trial participants were randomized into five groups of five, in which low-dose or high-dose Ad26.COV2.S was given once or twice, or placebo was given on both occasions. Investigators did not know the trial group allocation while performing experiments and assessing outcomes.

The immunoSEQ Assay was the method used to sequence TCRbeta CDR3 regions. After extraction, genomic DNA underwent amplification by bias-controlled multiplex PCR, followed by high-throughput sequencing. Processing in the source paper ran as follows. Collapsing and filtering of sequences were performed to quantify the absolute abundance of each unique TCRbeta CDR3 region. T cell fraction was estimated by normalizing TCRbeta template counts to usable DNA, with usable DNA measured through amplification of reference genes found in all nucleated cells. Repertoire TCRs were annotated as SARS-CoV-2-specific when V gene, CDR3 amino acid sequence and J gene were exactly matched to a known reactive TCR set. The reference SARS-CoV-2 TCR set came from MIRA and was filtered for enrichment in COVID-19-positive ImmuneCODE repertoires, removing public or cross-reactive TCRs. Based on the MIRA antigens, annotated TCRs were further analysed at the level of specific ORF or position within ORF. Breadth was defined as annotated unique rearrangements over total unique productive rearrangements; depth was the summed frequency of those rearrangements. Group comparisons of TCR breadth used two-sided Wilcoxon rank-sum tests. As stored in TCRdb, this immuneACCESS dataset retains in-frame rearrangements with V and J assigned. A fraction of the clones does not appear; measured against another copy, unresolved V genes explain less than half of the discrepancy, and the remainder lacks a known reason. The V and J calls and clone size were taken over from that table, and D and trimming were inferred from the DNA. A total of 350,000 to 500,000 clones appear in this sample, about 93% of them only once. The biggest ten clones account for more than 10% of the sample.

Study-wide findings and limitations: The study was not powered for comparison of responses between vaccine doses or regimens. According to the authors, total T cell responses may have been underestimated by the TCR breadth and depth analyses. Comparable non-spike TCR breadth was observed between vaccine and placebo recipients, consistent with only spike being contained in the vaccine. After vaccination, substantial breadth of spike-specific CD8+ and CD4+ T cell responses was reported. Higher spike-specific TCR breadth was observed in Ad26.COV2.S recipients than in placebo recipients (P = 0.0014).

This specimen's treatment or condition label, per the study, means: about 20 received Ad26.COV2.S at low or high dose, single or two shots; several received placebo; per-sample allocation not given. Repertoires of vaccine and placebo recipients were sequenced from samples taken on day 63 after the first injection. In Cohort 1b, roughly 25 adults aged 18-55 years were enrolled at a single site in Boston, USA, between 29 July and 7 August 2020. Ad26.COV2.S was a replication-incompetent adenovirus type 26 vector that expressed a prefusion-stabilized SARS-CoV-2 spike protein derived from the original Wuhan strain. CDR3 length: 15 amino acids, cysteine to phenylalanine. Only the CDR3 DNA is retained, 45 bases long and in frame from the first base. V loses 1 base of germline sequence and J loses 7 bases, and the interval between the two ends is 14 bases. The germline V gene specifies SGHAT as CDR1 and FQNNGV as CDR2.

To note about this clone: Its binding antigen is unknown. Base qualities are not provided; no much larger clone lies one nucleotide away.

The TCR originated in a person aged 18-60 years who received the Ad26.COV2.S COVID-19 vaccine or a placebo. The sample in question was peripheral blood, obtained in a trial of Ad26.COV2.S vaccine versus placebo. The V and J segments used are TRBV11-2 and TRBJ2-4; D gene: possibly TRBD1, on 5 matching bases. The CDR3 is CASSLVGPAANIQYF. In nucleotide form, the sequence is TGTGCCAGCAGCTTAGTGGGGCCGGCGGCGAACATTCAGTACTTC.